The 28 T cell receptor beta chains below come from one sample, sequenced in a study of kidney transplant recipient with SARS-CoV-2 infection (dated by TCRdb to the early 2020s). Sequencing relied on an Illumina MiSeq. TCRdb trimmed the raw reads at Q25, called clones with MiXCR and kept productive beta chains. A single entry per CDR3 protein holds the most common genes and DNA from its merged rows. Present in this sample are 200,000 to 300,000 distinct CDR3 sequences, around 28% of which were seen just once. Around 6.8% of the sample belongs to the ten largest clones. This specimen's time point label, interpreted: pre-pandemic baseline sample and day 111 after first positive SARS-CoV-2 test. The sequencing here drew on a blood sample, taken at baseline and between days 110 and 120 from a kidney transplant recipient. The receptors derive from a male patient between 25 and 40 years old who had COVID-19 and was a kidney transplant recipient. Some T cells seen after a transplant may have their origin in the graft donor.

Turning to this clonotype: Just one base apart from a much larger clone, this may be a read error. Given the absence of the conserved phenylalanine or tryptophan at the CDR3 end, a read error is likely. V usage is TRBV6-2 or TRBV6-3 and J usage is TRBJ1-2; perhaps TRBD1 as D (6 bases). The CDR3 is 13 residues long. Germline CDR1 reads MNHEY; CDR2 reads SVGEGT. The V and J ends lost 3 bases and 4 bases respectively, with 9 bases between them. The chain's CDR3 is CASSYGTLYGYTL. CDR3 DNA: TGTGCCAGCAGTTATGGGACACTCTATGGCTACACCCTC.

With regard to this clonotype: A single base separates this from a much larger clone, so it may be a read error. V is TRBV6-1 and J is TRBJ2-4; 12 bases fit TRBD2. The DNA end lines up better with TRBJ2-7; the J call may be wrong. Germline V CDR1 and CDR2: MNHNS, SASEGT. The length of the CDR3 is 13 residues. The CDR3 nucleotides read TGTGCCGCCCGGACTAGCGGGATCTACGAGCAGTACTTC. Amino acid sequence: CAARTSGIYEQYF.

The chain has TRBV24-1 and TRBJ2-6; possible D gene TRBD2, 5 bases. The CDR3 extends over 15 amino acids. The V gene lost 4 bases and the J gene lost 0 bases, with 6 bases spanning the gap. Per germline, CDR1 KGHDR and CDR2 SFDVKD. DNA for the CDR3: TGTGCCACCAGTGAAGACTACTCTGGGGCCAACGTCCTGACTTTC. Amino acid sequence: CATSEDYSGANVLTF.

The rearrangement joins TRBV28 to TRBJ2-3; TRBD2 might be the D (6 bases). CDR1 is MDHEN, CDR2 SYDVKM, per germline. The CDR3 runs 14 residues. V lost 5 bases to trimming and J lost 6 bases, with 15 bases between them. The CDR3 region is CASSPPGSVDTQYF. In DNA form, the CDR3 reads TGTGCCAGCAGTCCCCCCGGGAGCGTCGATACGCAGTATTTT.

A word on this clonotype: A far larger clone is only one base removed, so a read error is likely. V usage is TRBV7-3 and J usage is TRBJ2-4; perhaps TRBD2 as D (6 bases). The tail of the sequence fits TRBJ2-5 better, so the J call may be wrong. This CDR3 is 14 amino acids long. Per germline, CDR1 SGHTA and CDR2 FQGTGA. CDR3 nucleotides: TGTGCCAGCAGCCTAAAACAGGAGGGGGAGACCCAGTACTTC. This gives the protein CASSLKQEGETQYF.

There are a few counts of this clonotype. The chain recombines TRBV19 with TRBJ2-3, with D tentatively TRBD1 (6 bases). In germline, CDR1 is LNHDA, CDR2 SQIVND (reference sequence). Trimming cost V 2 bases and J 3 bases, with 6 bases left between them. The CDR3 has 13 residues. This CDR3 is CASSITGTDTQYF. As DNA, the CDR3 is TGTGCCAGTAGTATAACAGGGACAGATACGCAGTATTTT.

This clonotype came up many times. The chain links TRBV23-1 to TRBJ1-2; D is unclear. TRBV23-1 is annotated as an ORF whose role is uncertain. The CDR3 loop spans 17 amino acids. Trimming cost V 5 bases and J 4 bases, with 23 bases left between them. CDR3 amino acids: CASSSTRLRRKTYGYTF. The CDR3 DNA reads TGCGCCAGCAGTTCTACCAGGCTACGCAGAAAGACCTATGGCTACACCTTC.

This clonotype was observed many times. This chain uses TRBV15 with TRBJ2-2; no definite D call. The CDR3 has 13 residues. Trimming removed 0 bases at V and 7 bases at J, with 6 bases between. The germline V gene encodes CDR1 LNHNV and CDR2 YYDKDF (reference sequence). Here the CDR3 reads CATSREPDGELFF. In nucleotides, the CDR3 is TGTGCCACCAGCAGAGAGCCCGACGGGGAGCTGTTTTTT.

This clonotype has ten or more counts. This CDR3 is CASSENRGGNEKLFF. As DNA, the CDR3 is TGTGCCAGCAGTGAAAATCGAGGAGGTAATGAAAAACTGTTTTTT. The chain combines TRBV2 with TRBJ1-4; D not resolved. The CDR3 spans 15 residues. Per the germline V gene, CDR1 is SNHLY and CDR2 is FYNNEI. Trimming stripped 2 bases from V and 4 bases from J, with 11 bases between. Combining the CDR3 with reference TRBV2 and TRBJ1-4 gives the whole variable domain EPEVTQTPSHQVTQMGQEVILRCVPISNHLYFYWYRQILGQKVEFLVSFYNNEISEKSEIFDDQFSVERPDGSNFTLKIRSTKLEDSAMYFCASSENRGGNEKLFFGSGTQLSVL.

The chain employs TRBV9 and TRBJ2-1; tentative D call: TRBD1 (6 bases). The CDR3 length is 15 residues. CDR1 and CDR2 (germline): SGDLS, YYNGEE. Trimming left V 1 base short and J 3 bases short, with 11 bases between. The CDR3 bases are TGTGCCAGCAGCGTAATGGGACACCACTACAATGAGCAGTTCTTC. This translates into CASSVMGHHYNEQFF.

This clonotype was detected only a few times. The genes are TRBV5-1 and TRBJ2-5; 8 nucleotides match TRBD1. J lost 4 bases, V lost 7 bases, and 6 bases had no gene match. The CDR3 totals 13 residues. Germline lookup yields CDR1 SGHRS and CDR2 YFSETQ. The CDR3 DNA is TGCGCCAGCGGGGCAGGGGGCCTAGAGACCCAGTACTTC. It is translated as CASGAGGLETQYF.

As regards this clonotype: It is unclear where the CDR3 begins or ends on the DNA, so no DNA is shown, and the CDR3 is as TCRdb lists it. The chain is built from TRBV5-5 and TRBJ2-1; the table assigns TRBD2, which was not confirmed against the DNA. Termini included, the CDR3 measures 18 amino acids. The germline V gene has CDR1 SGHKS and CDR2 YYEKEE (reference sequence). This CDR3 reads CASSIAGGDGRFGNGQFF.

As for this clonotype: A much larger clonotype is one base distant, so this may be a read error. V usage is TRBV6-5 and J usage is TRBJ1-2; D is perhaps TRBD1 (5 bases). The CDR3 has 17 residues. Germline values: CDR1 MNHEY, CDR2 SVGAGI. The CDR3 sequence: CASSMGLSMRKTYGYAF. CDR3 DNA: TGTGCCAGCAGTATGGGGCTCTCTATGCGAAAGACCTATGGCTACGCCTTC.

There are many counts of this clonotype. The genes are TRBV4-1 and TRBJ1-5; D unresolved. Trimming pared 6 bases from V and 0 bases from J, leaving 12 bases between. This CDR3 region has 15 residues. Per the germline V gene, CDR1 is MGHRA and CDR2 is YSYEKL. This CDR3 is CASRLTPTSNQPQHF. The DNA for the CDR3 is TGCGCCAGCAGGCTGACACCGACTAGCAATCAGCCCCAGCATTTT.

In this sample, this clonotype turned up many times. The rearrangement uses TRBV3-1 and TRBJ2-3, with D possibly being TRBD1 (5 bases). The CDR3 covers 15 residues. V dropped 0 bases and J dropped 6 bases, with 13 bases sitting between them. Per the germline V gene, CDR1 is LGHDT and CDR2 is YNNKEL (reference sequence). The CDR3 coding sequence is TGTGCCAGCAGCCAAGAGGGGCAGGGCTGGGATACGCAGTATTTT. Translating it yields CASSQEGQGWDTQYF.

The CDR3 spells CATSRGAGTDTQYF. The CDR3 coding sequence is TGTGCCACCAGTCGCGGGGCGGGCACAGATACGCAGTATTTT. The V call is TRBV24-1, the J call TRBJ2-3; a weak D match, TRBD2 (6 bases). Germline CDR1 is KGHDR and CDR2 is SFDVKD. Trimming pared 6 bases from V and 1 base from J, leaving 10 bases between. There are 14 residues in the CDR3.

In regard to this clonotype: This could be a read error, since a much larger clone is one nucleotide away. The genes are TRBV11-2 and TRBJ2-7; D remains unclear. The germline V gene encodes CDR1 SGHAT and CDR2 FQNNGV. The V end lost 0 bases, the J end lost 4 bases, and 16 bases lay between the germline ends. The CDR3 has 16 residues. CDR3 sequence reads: CASSLDRFEVRYEQYF. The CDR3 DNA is TGTGCCAGCAGCTTAGATAGGTTTGAGGTTCGTTACGAGCAGTACTTC.

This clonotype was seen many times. This CDR3 is CASGGNRALPSTF. The CDR3 nucleotides read TGTGCCAGCGGGGGGAACAGGGCCCTTCCATCCACCTTC. The chain is built from TRBV25-1 and TRBJ1-2; a weak D match, TRBD1 (6 bases). This CDR3 spans 13 amino acids. Germline loops: CDR1 MGHDK, CDR2 SYGVNS. Trimming took off 8 bases at V and 13 bases at J, with 23 bases between the two ends.

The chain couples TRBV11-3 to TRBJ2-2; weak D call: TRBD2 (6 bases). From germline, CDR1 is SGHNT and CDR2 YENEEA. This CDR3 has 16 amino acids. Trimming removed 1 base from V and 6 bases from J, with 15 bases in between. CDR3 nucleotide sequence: TGTGCCAGCAGCTTAGTAATAGCGGAATTTCCCGGGGAGCTGTTTTTT. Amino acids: CASSLVIAEFPGELFF.

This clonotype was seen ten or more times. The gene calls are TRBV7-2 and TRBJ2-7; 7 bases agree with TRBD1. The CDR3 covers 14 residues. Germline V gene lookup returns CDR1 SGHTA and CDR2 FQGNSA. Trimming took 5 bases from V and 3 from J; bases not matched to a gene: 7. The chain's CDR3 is CASSTRDSYYEQYF. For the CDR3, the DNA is TGTGCCAGCAGCACCCGGGACAGCTACTACGAGCAGTACTTC.

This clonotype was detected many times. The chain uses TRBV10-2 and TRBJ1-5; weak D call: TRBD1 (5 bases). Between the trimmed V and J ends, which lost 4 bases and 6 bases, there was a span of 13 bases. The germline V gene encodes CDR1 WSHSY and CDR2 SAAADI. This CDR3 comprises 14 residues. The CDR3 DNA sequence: TGCGCCAGCAGTGTGGACGGACACCTTCAGCCCCAGCATTTT. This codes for CASSVDGHLQPQHF.

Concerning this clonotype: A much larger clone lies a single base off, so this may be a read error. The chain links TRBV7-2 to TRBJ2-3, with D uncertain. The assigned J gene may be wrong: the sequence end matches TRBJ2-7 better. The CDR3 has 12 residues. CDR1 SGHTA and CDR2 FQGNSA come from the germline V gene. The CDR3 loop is CASSSSRTEQYF. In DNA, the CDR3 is TGTGCCAGCAGCTCCTCCCGGACCGAGCAGTACTTC.

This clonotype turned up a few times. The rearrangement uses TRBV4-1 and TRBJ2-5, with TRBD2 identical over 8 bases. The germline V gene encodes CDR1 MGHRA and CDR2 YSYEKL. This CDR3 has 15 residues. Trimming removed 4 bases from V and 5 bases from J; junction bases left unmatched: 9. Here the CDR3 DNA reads TGCGCCAGCAGCCTTCCTCCGGGGGGGTGGGAGACCCAGTACTTC. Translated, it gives CASSLPPGGWETQYF.

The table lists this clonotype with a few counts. For the CDR3, the DNA is TGCAGTGCCGGACTAGCGGGAGGTCAATGGGGCACAGATACGCAGTATTTT. This translates into CSAGLAGGQWGTDTQYF. V is TRBV20-1 and J is TRBJ2-3; TRBD2 agrees at 14 bases. J was trimmed by 1 base and V by 6 bases; bases with no gene match: 9. The CDR3 has 17 residues. CDR1 DFQATT and CDR2 SNEGSKA come from the germline V gene (reference sequence).

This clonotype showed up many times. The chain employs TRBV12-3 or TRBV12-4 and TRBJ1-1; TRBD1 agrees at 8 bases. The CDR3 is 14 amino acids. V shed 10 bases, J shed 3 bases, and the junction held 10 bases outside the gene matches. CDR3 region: CAITSTGGDTEAFF. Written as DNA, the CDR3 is TGTGCCATCACTAGCACAGGGGGAGACACTGAAGCTTTCTTT.

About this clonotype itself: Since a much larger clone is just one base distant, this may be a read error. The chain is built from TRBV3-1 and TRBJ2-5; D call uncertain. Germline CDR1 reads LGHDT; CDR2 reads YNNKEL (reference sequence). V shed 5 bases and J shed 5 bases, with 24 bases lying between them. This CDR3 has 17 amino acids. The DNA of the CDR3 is TGTGCCAGCAGCAGTCAGAATCCCATTTCTTTCTCTGAGACCCAGTACTTC. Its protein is CASSSQNPISFSETQYF.

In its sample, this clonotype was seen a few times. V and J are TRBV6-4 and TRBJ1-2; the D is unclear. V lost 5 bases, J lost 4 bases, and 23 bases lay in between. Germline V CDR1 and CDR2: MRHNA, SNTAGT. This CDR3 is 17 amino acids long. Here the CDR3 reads CASSYSGSHGKTYGYTF. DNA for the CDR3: TGTGCCAGCAGTTACAGCGGCTCACACGGAAAGACCTATGGCTACACCTTC.

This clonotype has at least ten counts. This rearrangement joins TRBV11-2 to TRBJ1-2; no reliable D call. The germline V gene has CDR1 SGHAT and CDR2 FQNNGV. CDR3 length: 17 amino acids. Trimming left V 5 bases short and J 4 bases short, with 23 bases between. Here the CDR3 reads CASSPNQTSRKTYGYTF. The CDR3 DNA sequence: TGTGCCAGCAGCCCTAATCAAACAAGCAGAAAGACCTATGGCTACACCTTC. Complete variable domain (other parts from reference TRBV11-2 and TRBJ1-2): EAGVAQSPRYKIIEKRQSVAFWCNPISGHATLYWYQQILGQGPKLLIQFQNNGVVDDSQLPKDRFSAERLKGVDSTLKIQPAKLEDSAVYLCASSPNQTSRKTYGYTFGSGTRLTVV.